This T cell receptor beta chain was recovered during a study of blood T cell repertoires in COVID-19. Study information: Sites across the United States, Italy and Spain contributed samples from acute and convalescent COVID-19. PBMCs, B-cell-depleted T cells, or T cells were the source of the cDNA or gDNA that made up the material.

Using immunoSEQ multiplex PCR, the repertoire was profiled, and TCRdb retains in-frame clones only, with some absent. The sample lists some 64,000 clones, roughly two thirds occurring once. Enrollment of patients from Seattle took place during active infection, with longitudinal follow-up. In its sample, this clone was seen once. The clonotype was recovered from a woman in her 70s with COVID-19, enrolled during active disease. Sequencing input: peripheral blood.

The CDR3 nucleotides are TGTGCCAGCAGCACAGGACTAGCGGGGTTCCAAGAGACCCAGTACTTC. It encodes CASSTGLAGFQETQYF. The chain recombines TRBV7-2 with TRBJ2-5; TRBD2 agrees at 12 bases. In germline, CDR1 is SGHTA, CDR2 FQGNSA. Losses at the gene ends were 5 bases for V and 1 base for J; bases not matched to a gene: 5. The CDR3 spans 16 residues.